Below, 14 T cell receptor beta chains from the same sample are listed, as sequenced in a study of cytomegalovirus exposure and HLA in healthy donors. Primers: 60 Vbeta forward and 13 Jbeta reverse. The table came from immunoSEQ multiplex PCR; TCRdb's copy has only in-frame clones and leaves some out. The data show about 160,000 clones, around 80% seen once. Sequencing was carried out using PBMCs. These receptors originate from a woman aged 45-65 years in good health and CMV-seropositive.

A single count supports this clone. CDR3 loop: CASNFRAGGKYEQYF. As DNA, the CDR3 is TGTGCCAGCAATTTCAGAGCGGGGGGAAAGTACGAGCAGTACTTC. The chain is built from TRBV7-9 and TRBJ2-7, with 9 positions matching TRBD2. CDR3 length: 15 amino acids. Trimming cost V 7 bases and J 4 bases; bases outside gene matches: 11. Germline lookup yields CDR1 SEHNR and CDR2 FQNEAQ (reference sequence). Drawing the rest from reference TRBV7-9 and TRBJ2-7, the complete variable domain is DTGVSQNPRHKITKRGQNVTFRCDPISEHNRLYWYRQTLGQGPEFLTYFQNEAQLEKSRLLSDRFSAERPKGSFSTLEIQRTEQGDSAMYLCASNFRAGGKYEQYFGPGTRLTVT.

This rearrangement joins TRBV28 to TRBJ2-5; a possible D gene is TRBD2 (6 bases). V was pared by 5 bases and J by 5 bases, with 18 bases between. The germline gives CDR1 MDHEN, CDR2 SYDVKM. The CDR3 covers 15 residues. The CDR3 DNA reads TGTGCCAGCAGTCCTGGGGCGCGGGGTCGTGAGACCCAGTACTTC. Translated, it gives CASSPGARGRETQYF.

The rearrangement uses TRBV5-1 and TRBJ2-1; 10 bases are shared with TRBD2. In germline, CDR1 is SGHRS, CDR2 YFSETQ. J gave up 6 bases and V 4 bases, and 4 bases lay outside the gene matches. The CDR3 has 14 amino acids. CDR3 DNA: TGCGCCAGCAGCACAGGACTAGCGGTCAATGAGCAGTTCTTC. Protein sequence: CASSTGLAVNEQFF.

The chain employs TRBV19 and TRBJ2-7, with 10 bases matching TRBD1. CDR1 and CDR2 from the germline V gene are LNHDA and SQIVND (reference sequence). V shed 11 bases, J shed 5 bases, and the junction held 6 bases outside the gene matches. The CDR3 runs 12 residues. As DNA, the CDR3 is TGTGCCTCCGGACAGGGGGTAGACGAGCAGTACTTC. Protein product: CASGQGVDEQYF. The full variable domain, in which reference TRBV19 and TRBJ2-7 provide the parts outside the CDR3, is DGGITQSPKYLFRKEGQNVTLSCEQNLNHDAMYWYRQDPGQGLRLIYYSQIVNDFQKGDIAEGYSVSREKKESFPLTVTSAQKNPTAFYLCASGQGVDEQYFGPGTRLTVT.

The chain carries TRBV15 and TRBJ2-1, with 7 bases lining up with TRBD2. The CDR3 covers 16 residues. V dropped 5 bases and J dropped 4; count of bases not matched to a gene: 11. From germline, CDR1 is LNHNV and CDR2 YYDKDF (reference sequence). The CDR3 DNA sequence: TGTGCCACCAGCGGATTCACGGGAGGAAGGTACAATGAGCAGTTCTTC. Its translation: CATSGFTGGRYNEQFF.

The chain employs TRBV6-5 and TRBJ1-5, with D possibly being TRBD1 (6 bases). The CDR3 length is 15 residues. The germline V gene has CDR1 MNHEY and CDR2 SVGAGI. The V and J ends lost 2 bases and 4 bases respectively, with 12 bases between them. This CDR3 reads CASSYIRGGNQPQHF. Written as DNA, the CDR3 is TGTGCCAGCAGTTACATCAGGGGAGGGAATCAGCCCCAGCATTTT.

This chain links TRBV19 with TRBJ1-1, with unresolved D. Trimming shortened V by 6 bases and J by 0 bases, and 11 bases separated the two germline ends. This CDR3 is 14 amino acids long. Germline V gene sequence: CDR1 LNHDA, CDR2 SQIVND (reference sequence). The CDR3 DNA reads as TGTGCCAGTAGGAATCAGGTTTTGAACACTGAAGCTTTCTTT. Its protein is CASRNQVLNTEAFF. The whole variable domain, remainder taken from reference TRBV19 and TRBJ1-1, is DGGITQSPKYLFRKEGQNVTLSCEQNLNHDAMYWYRQDPGQGLRLIYYSQIVNDFQKGDIAEGYSVSREKKESFPLTVTSAQKNPTAFYLCASRNQVLNTEAFFGQGTRLTVV.

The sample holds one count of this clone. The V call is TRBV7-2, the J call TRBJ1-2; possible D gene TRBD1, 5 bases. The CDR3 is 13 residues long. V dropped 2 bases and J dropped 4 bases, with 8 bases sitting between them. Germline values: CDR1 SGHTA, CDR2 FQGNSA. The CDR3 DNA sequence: TGTGCCAGCAGCTTAATAGGGGCCTATGGCTACACCTTC. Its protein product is CASSLIGAYGYTF.

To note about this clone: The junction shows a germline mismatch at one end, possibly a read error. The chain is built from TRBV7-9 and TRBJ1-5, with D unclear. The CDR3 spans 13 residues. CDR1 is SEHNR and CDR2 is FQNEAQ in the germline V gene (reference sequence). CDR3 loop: CSSSFSGNQPQHF. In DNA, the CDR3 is TGTTCCAGCAGCTTCTCGGGCAATCAGCCCCAGCATTTT.

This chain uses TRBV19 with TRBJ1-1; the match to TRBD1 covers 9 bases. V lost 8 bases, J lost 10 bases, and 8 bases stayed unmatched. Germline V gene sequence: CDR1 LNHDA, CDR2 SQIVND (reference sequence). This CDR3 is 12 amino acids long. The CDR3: CASGRQGVVAFF. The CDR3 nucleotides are TGTGCCAGTGGACGACAGGGGGTAGTAGCTTTCTTT.

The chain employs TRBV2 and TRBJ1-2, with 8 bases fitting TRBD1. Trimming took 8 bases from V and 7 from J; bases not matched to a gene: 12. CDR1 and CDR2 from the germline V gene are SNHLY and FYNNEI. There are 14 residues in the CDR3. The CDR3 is CASGPDRANAGYTF. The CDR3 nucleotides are TGTGCCAGCGGCCCGGACAGGGCGAATGCTGGCTACACCTTC.

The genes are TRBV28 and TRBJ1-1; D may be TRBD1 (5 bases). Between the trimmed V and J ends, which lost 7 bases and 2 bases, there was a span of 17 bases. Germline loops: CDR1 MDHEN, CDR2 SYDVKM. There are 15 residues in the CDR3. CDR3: CASTLEGRGNTEAFF. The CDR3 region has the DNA TGTGCCAGCACCCTCGAAGGTAGGGGAAACACTGAAGCTTTCTTT. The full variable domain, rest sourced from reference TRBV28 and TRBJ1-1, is DVKVTQSSRYLVKRTGEKVFLECVQDMDHENMFWYRQDPGLGLRLIYFSYDVKMKEKGDIPEGYSVSREKKERFSLILESASTNQTSMYLCASTLEGRGNTEAFFGQGTRLTVV.

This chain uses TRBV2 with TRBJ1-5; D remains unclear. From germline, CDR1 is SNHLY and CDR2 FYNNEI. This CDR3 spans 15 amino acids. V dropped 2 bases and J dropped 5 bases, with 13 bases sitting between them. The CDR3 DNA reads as TGTGCCAGCAGTGAAAGGAGCGGATTAGATCAGCCCCAGCATTTT. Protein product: CASSERSGLDQPQHF.

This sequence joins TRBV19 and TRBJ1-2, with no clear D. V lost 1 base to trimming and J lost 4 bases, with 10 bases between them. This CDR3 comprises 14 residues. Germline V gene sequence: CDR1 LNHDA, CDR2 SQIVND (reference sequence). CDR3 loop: CASSIGSVVYGYTF. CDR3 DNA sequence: TGTGCCAGTAGTATAGGTTCCGTTGTCTATGGCTACACCTTC.